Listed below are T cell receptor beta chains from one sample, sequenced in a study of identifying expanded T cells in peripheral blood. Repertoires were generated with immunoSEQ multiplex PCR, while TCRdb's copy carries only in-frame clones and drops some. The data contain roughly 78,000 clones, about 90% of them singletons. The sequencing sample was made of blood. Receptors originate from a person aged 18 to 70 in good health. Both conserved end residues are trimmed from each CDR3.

cdr3_aa: ASSRTSGGYNEQF
v_call: TRBV6-5
j_call: TRBJ2-1
cdr3_length: 13

cdr3_aa: ASSMGTSANEQF
v_call: TRBV7-3
j_call: TRBJ2-1
cdr3_length: 12

cdr3_aa: ASSLSGSTDTQY
v_call: TRBV5-8
j_call: TRBJ2-3
cdr3_length: 12

cdr3_aa: ASSLAPGQGARNEQF
v_call: TRBV27
j_call: TRBJ2-1
cdr3_length: 15

cdr3_aa: ASSQEVTVPSYEQY
v_call: TRBV4-1
j_call: TRBJ2-7
cdr3_length: 14

cdr3_aa: ASSVSVTGELF
v_call: TRBV9
j_call: TRBJ2-2
cdr3_length: 11

cdr3_aa: ASSYGLAGDTQY
v_call: TRBV6-5
j_call: TRBJ2-3
cdr3_length: 12

cdr3_aa: ASSPQAVQIYEQY
v_call: TRBV19
j_call: TRBJ2-7
cdr3_length: 13

cdr3_aa: ASSLAPTDTQY
v_call: TRBV7-6
j_call: TRBJ2-3
cdr3_length: 11

cdr3_aa: ASSLFYGTGFHEQY
v_call: TRBV11-2
j_call: TRBJ2-7
cdr3_length: 14

cdr3_aa: ASSPTLDRGGNSPLH
v_call: TRBV7-8
j_call: TRBJ1-6
cdr3_length: 15

cdr3_aa: ASSSGTGISYEQY
v_call: TRBV19
j_call: TRBJ2-7
cdr3_length: 13

cdr3_aa: ASTNSGGPTNTGELF
v_call: TRBV5-1
j_call: TRBJ2-2
cdr3_length: 15